The TCR beta chain under discussion was sequenced for a study of blood T cell repertoires in COVID-19. In the study overall: Material from acute and convalescent COVID-19 was sourced from the United States, Italy and Spain. From T cells, B-cell-depleted T cells, or PBMCs came the material, which was cDNA or gDNA.

This CDR3 comprises 15 residues. Per the germline V gene, CDR1 is GTSNPN and CDR2 is SVGIG (reference sequence). Trimming pared 3 bases from V and 0 bases from J, leaving 14 bases between. In the original workflow: Estimated nucleated cell counts came from reference gene primer amplification. TCRdb keeps only in-frame clones here, not all; method: immunoSEQ multiplex PCR. V and J calls and clone size are as listed in that table; D and trimming were resolved from the DNA. This sample yields over 250,000 clones, of which 75% to 90% are seen a single time; 11% belongs to the top ten. Sequences were obtained from peripheral blood. The rearrangement links TRBV30 to TRBJ1-1; D perhaps matches TRBD1 (5 bases). The receptor was isolated from a woman between 70 and 85 years old with acute or convalescent COVID-19. The CDR3 DNA reads TGTGCCTGGAGAGCAGGGACTTGGGTGAACACTGAAGCTTTCTTT. The encoded protein is CAWRAGTWVNTEAFF.